These 26 T cell receptor beta chains originate from one sample sequenced in a study of blood T cell repertoires in COVID-19. Measured with immunoSEQ multiplex PCR; TCRdb has only the in-frame clones, and not every one. The data show roughly 100,000 clones, roughly 82% seen once. Material for sequencing was peripheral blood. The receptors come from a human donor in a cohort sampled during active COVID-19.

V gene TRBV5-1 combines with J gene TRBJ1-1, with TRBD1 identical over 8 bases. The CDR3 length is 15 residues. J gave up 4 bases and V 4 bases, and 9 bases lay outside the gene matches. Germline V gives CDR1 SGHRS, CDR2 YFSETQ. CDR3 nucleotides: TGCGCCAGCAGCCCTCAGGGGGCCGGAGGCACTGAAGCTTTCTTT. Translation gives CASSPQGAGGTEAFF.

The chain joins TRBV2 to TRBJ1-5; TRBD1 might be the D (6 bases). Between the trimmed V and J ends, which lost 4 bases and 6 bases, there was a span of 10 bases. The germline CDR1 and CDR2 sequences are SNHLY and FYNNEI. The CDR3 contains 13 residues. In DNA, the CDR3 is TGTGCCAGCAGTGGAAGAGGGGGTCAGCCCCAGCATTTT. As protein: CASSGRGGQPQHF.

A few counts support this clone. V usage is TRBV14 and J usage is TRBJ1-1, with D perhaps matching TRBD1 (5 bases). Per germline, CDR1 SGHDN and CDR2 FVKESK. The CDR3 extends over 13 amino acids. V lost 4 bases and J lost 2, with 8 bases in between. This chain's CDR3 is CASSPRVNTEAFF. The CDR3 coding sequence is TGTGCCAGCAGCCCCAGGGTAAACACTGAAGCTTTCTTT.

V gene TRBV5-8 combines with J gene TRBJ1-5; D ambiguous. The CDR3 is 14 residues long. Germline lookup yields CDR1 SGHTS and CDR2 YDEGEE. V gave up 2 bases and J gave up 2 bases, with 8 bases separating them. CDR3 in DNA: TGTGCCAGCAGCTTTTCCGTCGGCAATCAGCCCCAGCATTTT. Translation: CASSFSVGNQPQHF.

This chain joins TRBV6-2 or TRBV6-3 and TRBJ1-6; D not certain. CDR1 is MNHEY and CDR2 is SVGEGT in the germline V gene. V was cut by 6 bases and J by 8 bases, with 14 bases left in between. CDR3 length: 14 residues. CDR3 region: CASSPRRLDSPLHF. In DNA form, the CDR3 reads TGTGCCAGCAGCCCCCGGAGACTGGATTCACCCCTCCACTTT.

V and J are TRBV27 and TRBJ1-2; TRBD1 agrees at 7 bases. CDR3 length: 16 amino acids. The germline CDR1 and CDR2 sequences are MNHEY and SMNVEV (reference sequence). V lost 5 bases, J lost 7 bases, and 16 bases stayed unmatched. CDR3 DNA sequence: TGTGCCAGCAGTACCCACCAGCAAGACAGGGATGGTGGCTACACCTTC. Translated: CASSTHQQDRDGGYTF.

This chain joins TRBV9 and TRBJ2-5; TRBD2 aligns across 16 bases. The CDR3 sequence is 18 residues long. V lost 3 bases and J lost 8; bases outside the gene matches: 13. Germline CDR1 SGDLS, CDR2 YYNGEE. CDR3 sequence: CASSERPGLAGGPFTQYF. The CDR3 bases are TGTGCCAGCAGCGAACGGCCGGGACTAGCGGGAGGGCCGTTTACCCAGTACTTC.

This chain links TRBV7-9 with TRBJ2-3; TRBD2 might be the D (5 bases). The CDR3 is 14 residues long. The germline CDR1 and CDR2 sequences are SEHNR and FQNEAQ (reference sequence). Trimming took off 2 bases at V and 6 bases at J, with 12 bases between the two ends. CDR3 in DNA: TGTGCCAGCAGCTTAAATTCTAGCCCGGATACGCAGTATTTT. This translates into CASSLNSSPDTQYF.

The chain combines TRBV30 with TRBJ2-7; D might be TRBD1 (7 bases). Germline V gene data show CDR1 as GTSNPN and CDR2 as SVGIG (reference sequence). There are 13 residues in the CDR3. V lost 5 bases and J 1 base, leaving 12 bases between the germline ends. CDR3 residues: CAWAGGPSYEQYF. DNA of the CDR3: TGTGCCTGGGCAGGGGGGCCGTCCTACGAGCAGTACTTC.

This clone was observed a single time. The V gene is TRBV24-1, the J gene TRBJ2-3; D might be TRBD1 (5 bases). From germline, CDR1 is KGHDR and CDR2 SFDVKD. This CDR3 is built from 13 residues. V shed 7 bases and J shed 4 bases, with 11 bases lying between them. The CDR3 sequence: CATSTLGPDTQYF. CDR3 DNA: TGTGCCACCAGCACCCTGGGGCCAGATACGCAGTATTTT.

The V gene is TRBV30, the J gene TRBJ1-3, with 8 bases matching TRBD1. V was clipped by 0 bases and J by 7 bases; unmatched bases: 2. Germline CDR1 is GTSNPN and CDR2 is SVGIG (reference sequence). The CDR3 extends over 13 amino acids. CDR3 in DNA: TGTGCCTGGAGTGTACAGGGGGGTAACACCATATATTTT. Protein sequence: CAWSVQGGNTIYF.

The chain carries TRBV28 and TRBJ1-2; D gene uncertain. Trimming left V 7 bases short and J 8 bases short, with 17 bases between. Germline-derived CDR1 and CDR2 are MDHEN and SYDVKM. This CDR3 has 13 residues. CDR3 region: CASTVRGFHGYTF. CDR3 DNA: TGTGCCAGCACCGTCCGAGGGTTCCACGGCTACACCTTC.

CDR3 sequence (DNA): TGTGCCAGCAGTTTAACCCCGACAGGGTATAGTGAAAAACTGTTTTTT. It codes for CASSLTPTGYSEKLFF. The chain carries TRBV27 and TRBJ1-4, with 7 bases matching TRBD1. Germline CDR1 is MNHEY and CDR2 is SMNVEV (reference sequence). The V gene end was trimmed by 2 bases and the J gene end by 7 bases; junction bases not matched to a gene: 10. The CDR3 covers 16 residues.

The table lists this clone with a count of one. This rearrangement joins TRBV5-5 to TRBJ2-7; TRBD1 matches at 8 bases. The ends lost 3 bases at V and 4 bases at J; junction bases unmatched: 12. This CDR3 is 16 amino acids long. CDR1 and CDR2 (germline): SGHKS, YYEKEE (reference sequence). CDR3 DNA sequence: TGTGCCAGCAGCTCATTTGAGGCAGGGGGCAGGTACGAGCAGTACTTC. Translated: CASSSFEAGGRYEQYF. Combining the CDR3 with reference TRBV5-5 and TRBJ2-7 gives the whole variable domain DAGVTQSPTHLIKTRGQQVTLRCSPISGHKSVSWYQQVLGQGPQFIFQYYEKEERGRGNFPDRFSARQFPNYSSELNVNALLLGDSALYLCASSSFEAGGRYEQYFGPGTRLTVT.

To note about this clone: One junction end does not reproduce the germline sequence, and a read error may be involved. This chain links TRBV10-2 with TRBJ2-4; 10 bases are shared with TRBD1. CDR1 is WSHSY and CDR2 is SAAADI in the germline V gene. This CDR3 comprises 19 residues. The CDR3 region is CASSQSWDRGTLAKNIQYF. CDR3 DNA: TGCGCCAGCAGTCAGTCGTGGGACAGGGGAACTTTAGCCAAAAACATTCAGTACTTC.

The genes are TRBV24-1 and TRBJ2-7; 9 bases are shared with TRBD1. Germline CDR1 KGHDR, CDR2 SFDVKD. Losses at the gene ends were 2 bases for V and 1 base for J; bases not matched to a gene: 2. The CDR3 is 15 residues long. CDR3: CATSDWTGESYEQYF. CDR3 coding DNA: TGTGCCACCAGTGATTGGACAGGGGAATCCTACGAGCAGTACTTC.

The chain links TRBV2 to TRBJ1-1; no clear D gene. V gave up 4 bases and J gave up 6 bases, with 15 bases separating them. The CDR3 runs 14 residues. From germline, CDR1 is SNHLY and CDR2 FYNNEI. The chain's CDR3 is CASSADGKRAEAFF. The CDR3 bases are TGTGCCAGCAGTGCGGATGGAAAACGGGCTGAAGCTTTCTTT.

This chain connects TRBV12-3 or TRBV12-4 to TRBJ1-5, with 9 bases aligning to TRBD1. With 6 bases clipped from V and 7 bases from J, the junction kept 4 bases outside the gene matches. The CDR3 is made up of 13 amino acids. In DNA, the CDR3 is TGTGCCAGCAGAGGGACAGGGTCCCAGCCCCAGCATTTT. It specifies CASRGTGSQPQHF.

The rearrangement uses TRBV5-6 and TRBJ1-2; 12 bases line up with TRBD1. V trimming: 3 bases; J trimming: 4 bases; junction bases outside the gene matches: 7. Per the germline V gene, CDR1 is SGHDT and CDR2 is YYEEEE. CDR3 length: 16 residues. Here the CDR3 DNA reads TGTGCCAGCAGCTCCGCCGGGACAGGGGGCGTCTATGGCTACACCTTC. Amino acid sequence: CASSSAGTGGVYGYTF.

The gene calls are TRBV6-5 and TRBJ2-2; D unresolved. Trimming left V 6 bases short and J 2 bases short, with 4 bases between. Germline V gives CDR1 MNHEY, CDR2 SVGAGI. The CDR3 consists of 12 residues. The CDR3, as DNA: TGTGCCAGCAGGAGAAACACCGGGGAGCTGTTTTTT. It encodes CASRRNTGELFF.

The CDR3 nucleotides read TGTGCCAGCAGCTTACTCTCTGGAAACACCATATATTTT. This translates into CASSLLSGNTIYF. V and J are TRBV13 and TRBJ1-3; D is unresolved. Germline lookup yields CDR1 PRHDT and CDR2 FYEKMQ (reference sequence). V was cut by 2 bases and J by 0 bases, with 2 bases left in between. This CDR3 comprises 13 residues. The whole variable domain, remainder taken from reference TRBV13 and TRBJ1-3, is AAGVIQSPRHLIKEKRETATLKCYPIPRHDTVYWYQQGPGQDPQFLISFYEKMQSDKGSIPDRFSAQQFSDYHSELNMSSLELGDSALYFCASSLLSGNTIYFGEGSWLTVV.

The chain carries TRBV19 and TRBJ2-7; 12 bases agree with TRBD2. V was pared by 11 bases and J by 5 bases, with 4 bases of the junction left unmatched. CDR3 size: 12 residues. Germline CDR1 reads LNHDA; CDR2 reads SQIVND (reference sequence). The CDR3 coding sequence is TGTGCCTGCGGACTAGCGGGAAACGAGCAGTACTTC. Its translation: CACGLAGNEQYF.

This clone was observed once. At one of its ends the junction is not consistent with the germline gene, which may arise from a read error. The rearrangement links TRBV7-9 to TRBJ2-7, with 10 bases identical to TRBD2. CDR3 length equals 11 residues. The germline CDR1 and CDR2 sequences are SEHNR and FQNEAQ (reference sequence). The CDR3 sequence is CASSPGLADNF. CDR3 nucleotide sequence: TGTGCCAGCAGTCCTGGACTAGCGGACAACTTC.

The rearrangement links TRBV4-1 to TRBJ1-6, with 7 bases that match TRBD1. The V gene's germline CDR1 is MGHRA and CDR2 YSYEKL. The CDR3 contains 17 residues. The V segment lost 0 bases and the J segment 0 bases; nucleotides outside the gene matches: 2. The CDR3 nucleotides read TGCGCCAGCAGCCAAGAGGGACAGAGCTCCTATAATTCACCCCTCCACTTT. Protein: CASSQEGQSSYNSPLHF.

The chain is built from TRBV10-3 and TRBJ2-2; the D is unclear. Per the germline V gene, CDR1 is ENHRY and CDR2 is SYGVKD. V dropped 5 bases and J dropped 3 bases, with 13 bases sitting between them. This CDR3 region has 15 residues. The DNA of the CDR3 is TGTGCCATCAGTTTCCAGGCCCCTGACACCGGGGAGCTGTTTTTT. Its translation is CAISFQAPDTGELFF.

V and J are TRBV7-6 and TRBJ2-5, with a weak D call TRBD1 (5 bases). The length of the CDR3 is 16 residues. V shed 2 bases and J shed 0 bases, with 13 bases lying between them. Germline V gene lookup returns CDR1 SGHVS and CDR2 FNYEAQ. The CDR3 loop reads CASSLSGHRYQETQYF. As DNA, the CDR3 is TGTGCCAGCAGCTTATCTGGACATAGGTACCAAGAGACCCAGTACTTC.